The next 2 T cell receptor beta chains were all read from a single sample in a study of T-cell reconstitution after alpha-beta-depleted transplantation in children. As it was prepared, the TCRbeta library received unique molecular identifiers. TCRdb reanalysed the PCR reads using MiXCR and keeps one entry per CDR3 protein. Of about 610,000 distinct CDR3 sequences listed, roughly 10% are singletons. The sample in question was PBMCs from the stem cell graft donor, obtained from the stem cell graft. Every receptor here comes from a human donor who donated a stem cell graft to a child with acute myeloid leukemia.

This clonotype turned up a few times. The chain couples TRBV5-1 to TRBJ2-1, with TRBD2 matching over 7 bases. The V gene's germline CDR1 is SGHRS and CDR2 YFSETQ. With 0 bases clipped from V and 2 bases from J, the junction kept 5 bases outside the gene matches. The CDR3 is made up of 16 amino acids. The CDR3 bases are TGCGCCAGCAGCTTGGCGGCTAGCGGAACCTACAATGAGCAGTTCTTC. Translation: CASSLAASGTYNEQFF.

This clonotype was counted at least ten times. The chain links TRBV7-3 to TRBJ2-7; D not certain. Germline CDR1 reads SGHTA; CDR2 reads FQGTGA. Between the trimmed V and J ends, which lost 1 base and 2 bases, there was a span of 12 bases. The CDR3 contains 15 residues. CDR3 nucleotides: TGTGCCAGCAGCTTAAAAGACGGTCGGACCTACGAGCAGTACTTC. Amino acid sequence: CASSLKDGRTYEQYF.